This TCR beta chain was captured in a study of blood T cells in healthy people across ages (dated by TCRdb to 2014 to 2015). A note on the overall study: In model experiments, roughly one uniquely barcoded TCR beta cDNA molecule per two T cells was captured by template switching. To track age-related changes in TCR beta repertoire diversity, the study relied on deep sequencing normalized with unique cDNA molecular identifiers. The donors were split into four age groups: young (average about 16 years), middle-aged (39), aged (more than 60) and long-lived (approximately 89). Donors of different ages were randomly distributed across sequencing lanes to avoid experimental bias. Using the same blood draw, the study looked at two additional independent replicas of 1 million unique cDNA reads for two donors, one aged 18 to 30 and the other aged 80 or older.

To note about this clonotype: Which antigen it targets is not known. Per-base qualities were not stored, and no clone one base away is much larger.

Library method: 5' RACE. Sequencing relied on an Illumina HiSeq 2500. A second PCR of about 6 to 11 cycles was run with a J-beta primer mix and a sample-barcoded 5' primer. A template-switch 5' adaptor carrying 12 random nucleotides introduced a unique molecular identifier onto each TCR beta cDNA molecule. At least 2.5 million CDR3-containing paired-end reads were obtained from each sample. The Mint cDNA synthesis kit, primed by a TRBC-specific oligonucleotide, was used to synthesize first-strand cDNA from all RNA. All cDNA was treated with uracil-DNA glycosylase and then went through a first 18-cycle PCR with the universal primers M1SS and BC2_uni_R. The paper's data handling went like this. Each sample was normalized by randomly selecting 1 million high-quality reads, each carrying a distinct molecular identifier. Reads sharing molecular identifiers were discarded rather than binned into consensus sequences. MiTCR, run with a Q25 quality threshold and the strictest error-elimination algorithm, handled CDR3 identification, clonotype clustering and error correction. A nonparametric unseen species model with Euler transformation was used to estimate lower-bound total TCR beta diversity. TCRdb's own reprocessing of the public reads used fastp at Q25 and MiXCR and kept productive beta chains. Identical CDR3 proteins give one entry, which carries the most common genes and DNA. What appears here as the V and J calls and clone size reflects TCRdb's work, not the paper's. The sample table records some 900,000 distinct CDR3 sequences; around 48% of these occur just once. The ten biggest clones cover under 15% of the sample.

The donors were roughly 39 Caucasian individuals from Russia, aged about 6 to 95 years, who were systemically healthy. Around 10 milliliters of peripheral blood were drawn from each donor into EDTA-treated Vacutainer tubes. PBMCs were isolated by Ficoll-Paque density-gradient centrifugation, with at least 7 million obtained per sample. Total RNA, at least 6 micrograms per sample, was extracted from PBMCs with Trizol reagent. For every donor, flow cytometry on a PBMC aliquot measured the percentage of naive CD45RAhigh/CD27high T cells. The germline V gene sets CDR1 to KGHSH and CDR2 to LQKENI. V is pared back by 1 base and J by 2 bases, with 14 bases lying between the germline termini. Reading from cysteine to phenylalanine, the CDR3 counts 16 amino acids. This entry keeps only the CDR3 DNA: 48 bases, framed from base 1. Study-wide conclusions, independent of this receptor: Observed TCR beta diversity per million T cells fell roughly linearly with age, and a significant reduction was already apparent by age approximately 41. Donor CMV infection status was unknown, potentially confounding age-related changes in expanded clonotypes. A strong correlation was found between observed TCR beta diversity and the percentage of naive T cells measured by flow cytometry. Compared with the aged group, more naive CD4+ T cells, fewer expanded clones and increased TCR diversity were shown by the long-lived group, suggesting age selection. Conclusive comparison of naive and antigen-experienced compartments was prevented by the profiling of bulk unsorted PBMCs. Estimates of total diversity based on one million sequenced T cells were regarded as lower bounds and as underestimates.

The source is a man aged 30 to 45 in good health. Input material: blood. The sequence joins TRBV18 to TRBJ2-5, with the D gene not confidently named. CDR3 region: CASSPRKNQAQETQYF. The sequence in DNA is TGTGCCAGCTCACCACGTAAGAATCAAGCTCAAGAGACCCAGTACTTC.